Listed here is a single TCR beta chain. Its antigen is not identified. This entry comes from a study of cytomegalovirus exposure and HLA in healthy donors. Broader study findings: In vitro, three CMV-associated chains proved specific for CMV antigens.

With 60 Vbeta and 13 Jbeta primers, the PCR was carried out. The assay was immunoSEQ multiplex PCR, and TCRdb's table has in-frame clones only and misses some. The table shows about 130,000 clones, with around three quarters occurring only once. Input material: PBMCs. The source is a woman between 45 and 65 years old in good health and CMV-seronegative.

In DNA form, the CDR3 reads TGCGCCAGCAGCCCGACTAGCGGCAGTGGTGGGAGTGGTACGCAGTATTTT. Its protein product is CASSPTSGSGGSGTQYF. The chain carries TRBV4-3 and TRBJ2-3, with 9 bases fitting TRBD2. V was clipped by 4 bases and J by 8 bases; unmatched bases: 16. This CDR3 spans 17 amino acids. Germline lookup yields CDR1 LGHNA and CDR2 YSLEER.